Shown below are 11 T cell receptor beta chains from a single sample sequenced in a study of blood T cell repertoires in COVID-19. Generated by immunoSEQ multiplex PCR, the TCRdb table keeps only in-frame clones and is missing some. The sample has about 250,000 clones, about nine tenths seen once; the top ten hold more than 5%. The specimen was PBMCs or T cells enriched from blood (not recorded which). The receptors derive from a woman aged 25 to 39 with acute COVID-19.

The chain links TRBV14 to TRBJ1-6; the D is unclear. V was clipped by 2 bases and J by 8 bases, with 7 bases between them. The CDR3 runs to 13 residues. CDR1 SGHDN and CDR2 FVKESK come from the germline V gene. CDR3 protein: CASSQREDSPLHF. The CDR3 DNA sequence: TGTGCCAGCAGCCAACGGGAGGATTCACCCCTCCACTTT. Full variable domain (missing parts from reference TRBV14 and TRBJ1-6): EAGVTQFPSHSVIEKGQTVTLRCDPISGHDNLYWYRRVMGKEIKFLLHFVKESKQDESGMPNNRFLAERTGGTYSTLKVQPAELEDSGVYFCASSQREDSPLHFGNGTRLTVT.

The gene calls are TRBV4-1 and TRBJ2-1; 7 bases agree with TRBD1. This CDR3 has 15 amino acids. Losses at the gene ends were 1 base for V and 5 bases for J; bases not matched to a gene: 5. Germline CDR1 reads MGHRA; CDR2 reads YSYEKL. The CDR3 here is CASSQGQGTNNEQFF. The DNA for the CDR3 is TGCGCCAGCAGCCAAGGACAGGGAACTAACAATGAGCAGTTCTTC.

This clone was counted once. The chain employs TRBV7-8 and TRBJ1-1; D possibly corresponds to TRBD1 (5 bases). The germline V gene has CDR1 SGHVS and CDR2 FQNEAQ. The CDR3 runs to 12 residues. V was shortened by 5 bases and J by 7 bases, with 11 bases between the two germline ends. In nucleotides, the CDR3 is TGTGCCAGCAGCCCCGGGACTTTTGAAGCTTTCTTT. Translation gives CASSPGTFEAFF.

CDR3 nucleotides: TGTGCCAGCAGCTTAGTGGTCAGGGTCGCGTCGGGCACTGAAGCTTTCTTT. The encoded protein is CASSLVVRVASGTEAFF. The chain recombines TRBV7-8 with TRBJ1-1; a possible D gene is TRBD1 (5 bases). Trimming shortened V by 1 base and J by 4 bases, and 19 bases separated the two germline ends. Germline assignment: CDR1 SGHVS and CDR2 FQNEAQ. CDR3 length equals 17 residues.

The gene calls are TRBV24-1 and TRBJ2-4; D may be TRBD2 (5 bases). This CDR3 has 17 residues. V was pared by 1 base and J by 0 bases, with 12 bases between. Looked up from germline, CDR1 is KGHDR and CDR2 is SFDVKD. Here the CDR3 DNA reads TGTGCCACCAGTGATTTTCCCGGCGGACTAGCCAAAAACATTCAGTACTTC. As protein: CATSDFPGGLAKNIQYF.

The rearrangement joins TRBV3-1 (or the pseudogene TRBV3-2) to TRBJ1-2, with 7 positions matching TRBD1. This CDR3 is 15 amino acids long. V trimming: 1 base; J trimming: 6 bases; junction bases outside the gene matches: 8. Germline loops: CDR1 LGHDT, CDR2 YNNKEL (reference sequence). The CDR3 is CASSQGETGFDGYTF. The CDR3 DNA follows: TGTGCCAGCAGCCAAGGGGAGACAGGGTTCGATGGCTACACCTTC.

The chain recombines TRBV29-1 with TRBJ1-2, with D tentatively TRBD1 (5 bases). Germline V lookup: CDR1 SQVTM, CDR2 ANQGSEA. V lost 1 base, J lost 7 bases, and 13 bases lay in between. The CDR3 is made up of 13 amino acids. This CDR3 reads CSVEGPQRGGYTF. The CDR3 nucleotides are TGCAGCGTTGAAGGACCCCAAAGGGGTGGCTACACCTTC.

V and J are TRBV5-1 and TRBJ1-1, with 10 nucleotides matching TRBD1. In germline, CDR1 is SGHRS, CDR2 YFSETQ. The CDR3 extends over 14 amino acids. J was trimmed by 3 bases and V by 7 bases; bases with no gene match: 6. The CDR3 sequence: CASATGTGDTEAFF. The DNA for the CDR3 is TGCGCCAGCGCAACCGGGACAGGGGACACTGAAGCTTTCTTT.

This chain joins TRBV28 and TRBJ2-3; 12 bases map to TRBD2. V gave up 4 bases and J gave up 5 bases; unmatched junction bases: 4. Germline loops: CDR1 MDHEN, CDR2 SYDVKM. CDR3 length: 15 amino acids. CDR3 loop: CASSSSGGAVDTQYF. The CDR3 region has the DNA TGTGCCAGCAGTTCTAGCGGGGGGGCCGTAGATACGCAGTATTTT.

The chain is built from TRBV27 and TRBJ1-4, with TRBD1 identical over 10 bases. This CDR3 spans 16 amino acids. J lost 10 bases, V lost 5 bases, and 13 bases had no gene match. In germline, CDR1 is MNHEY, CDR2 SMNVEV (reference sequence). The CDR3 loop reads CASSATRTGGLGKLFF. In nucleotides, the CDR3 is TGTGCCAGCAGTGCGACGCGGACAGGGGGACTAGGAAAACTGTTTTTT.

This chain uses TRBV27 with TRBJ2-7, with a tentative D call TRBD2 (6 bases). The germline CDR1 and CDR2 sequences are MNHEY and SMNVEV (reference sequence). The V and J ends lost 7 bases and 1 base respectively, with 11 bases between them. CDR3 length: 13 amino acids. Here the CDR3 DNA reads TGTGCCAGCAAAACCGGGACTTCCTACGAGCAGTACTTC. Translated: CASKTGTSYEQYF.